The 14 T cell receptor beta chains below come from one sample, sequenced in a study of cytomegalovirus exposure and HLA in healthy donors. The PCR had 60 Vbeta and 13 Jbeta primers. Sequencing was performed with immunoSEQ multiplex PCR; in TCRdb, only in-frame clones are kept and a portion is missing. Of 100,000 to 150,000 clones listed, approximately 80% are singletons. Material: PBMCs. These receptors came from a human donor in good health.

This chain uses TRBV5-1 with TRBJ1-4, with D possibly TRBD1 on 6 matching bases. CDR1 is SGHRS, CDR2 YFSETQ, per germline. The V and J ends lost 4 bases and 0 bases respectively, with 10 bases between them. The CDR3 has 15 residues. The CDR3 nucleotides are TGCGCCAGCAGCCCGGACAGTTCAACTAATGAAAAACTGTTTTTT. This sequence encodes CASSPDSSTNEKLFF. Full variable domain (rest looked up from reference TRBV5-1 and TRBJ1-4): KAGVTQTPRYLIKTRGQQVTLSCSPISGHRSVSWYQQTPGQGLQFLFEYFSETQRNKGNFPGRFSGRQFSNSRSEMNVSTLELGDSALYLCASSPDSSTNEKLFFGSGTQLSVL.

The V gene is TRBV7-3, the J gene TRBJ1-3; D uncertain. Between the trimmed V and J ends, which lost 0 bases and 0 bases, there was a span of 21 bases. Looked up from germline, CDR1 is SGHTA and CDR2 is FQGTGA. The CDR3 covers 20 residues. CDR3 bases: TGTGCCAGCAGCTTAACGGGAGGGCTCGGTGGGAAGACCTCTGGAAACACCATATATTTT. Translation gives CASSLTGGLGGKTSGNTIYF.

This clone was seen a few times. The chain couples TRBV19 to TRBJ1-5, with 7 nucleotides matching TRBD1. This CDR3 comprises 15 residues. The trim removed 4 bases at V and 2 bases at J, leaving 5 bases unmatched. Germline CDR1 reads LNHDA; CDR2 reads SQIVND (reference sequence). CDR3 bases: TGTGCCAGTAGTACAGGGGGAATAGGCAATCAGCCCCAGCATTTT. Amino acids: CASSTGGIGNQPQHF. Full variable domain (rest looked up from reference TRBV19 and TRBJ1-5): DGGITQSPKYLFRKEGQNVTLSCEQNLNHDAMYWYRQDPGQGLRLIYYSQIVNDFQKGDIAEGYSVSREKKESFPLTVTSAQKNPTAFYLCASSTGGIGNQPQHFGDGTRLSIL.

The chain uses TRBV28 and TRBJ2-7; the match to TRBD2 covers 9 bases. Germline V gene data show CDR1 as MDHEN and CDR2 as SYDVKM. The CDR3 runs to 16 residues. V dropped 3 bases and J dropped 5; count of bases not matched to a gene: 11. The CDR3 DNA reads as TGTGCCAGCAGTTTGCGGGGGGGAGGGCCTAAGGACGAGCAGTACTTC. Protein: CASSLRGGGPKDEQYF.

This clone was found once. V and J are TRBV6-5 and TRBJ1-1, with TRBD1 matching 8 bases. CDR3 length: 15 residues. Per germline, CDR1 MNHEY and CDR2 SVGAGI. V was pared by 6 bases and J by 5 bases, with 11 bases of the junction left unmatched. CDR3 nucleotide sequence: TGTGCCAGCAGCGACTGGGCCAGGGGGCAGACTGAAGCTTTCTTT. As protein: CASSDWARGQTEAFF.

The rearrangement joins TRBV19 to TRBJ2-7, with 8 bases matching TRBD1. This CDR3 has 16 residues. Germline trimming cut 3 bases from V and 3 bases from J; bases unmatched to any gene: 10. Germline V gives CDR1 LNHDA, CDR2 SQIVND (reference sequence). For the CDR3, the DNA is TGTGCCAGTAGTATCGGGCTAGGACAGGGTGGCTACGAGCAGTACTTC. Translating gives CASSIGLGQGGYEQYF.

The chain links TRBV5-5 to TRBJ1-2, with D possibly TRBD1 on 5 matching bases. Per germline, CDR1 SGHKS and CDR2 YYEKEE (reference sequence). The V gene lost 4 bases and the J gene lost 0 bases, with 13 bases spanning the gap. CDR3 length equals 15 residues. CDR3 region: CASSPEQASNYGYTF. The DNA for the CDR3 is TGTGCCAGCAGCCCCGAACAGGCGTCTAACTATGGCTACACCTTC.

V and J are TRBV5-1 and TRBJ1-4; 10 positions match TRBD1. With 4 bases clipped from V and 5 bases from J, the junction kept 2 bases outside the gene matches. This CDR3 region has 14 residues. The V gene's germline CDR1 is SGHRS and CDR2 YFSETQ. The CDR3 nucleotides read TGCGCCAGCAGCCCGACAGGGGGCAATGAAAAACTGTTTTTT. Protein: CASSPTGGNEKLFF.

This sequence joins TRBV4-1 and TRBJ1-1; TRBD1 might be the D (6 bases). Between the trimmed V and J ends, which lost 7 bases and 6 bases, there was a span of 18 bases. CDR1 and CDR2 from the germline V gene are MGHRA and YSYEKL. The CDR3 covers 14 residues. The CDR3: CASTPGGPPPEAFF. In nucleotides, the CDR3 is TGCGCCAGCACCCCGGGGGGGCCCCCCCCTGAAGCTTTCTTT.

The V gene is TRBV15, the J gene TRBJ2-5, with D possibly being TRBD1 (5 bases). The ends were cut back, 3 bases at V and 3 bases at J, with 5 bases in the middle. The CDR3 contains 12 residues. Germline V CDR1 and CDR2: LNHNV, YYDKDF (reference sequence). CDR3 loop: CATSRDKETQYF. The CDR3 nucleotides read TGTGCCACCAGCAGGGACAAAGAGACCCAGTACTTC.

This chain connects TRBV6-5 to TRBJ1-1; D may be TRBD1 (5 bases). Trimming removed 1 base from V and 3 bases from J, with 12 bases in between. The length of the CDR3 is 15 residues. Germline CDR1 MNHEY, CDR2 SVGAGI. The CDR3 bases are TGTGCCAGCAGTTACTGGGGGGAAGAGTACACTGAAGCTTTCTTT. Amino acids: CASSYWGEEYTEAFF.

V is TRBV7-2 and J is TRBJ2-1, with a tentative D call TRBD1 (6 bases). Trimming cost V 1 base and J 1 base, with 8 bases left between them. Germline V CDR1 and CDR2: SGHTA, FQGNSA. The CDR3 loop spans 15 amino acids. CDR3 sequence: CASSLGRGSYNEQFF. Here the CDR3 DNA reads TGTGCCAGCAGCTTAGGCAGGGGTTCCTACAATGAGCAGTTCTTC.

The chain recombines TRBV2 with TRBJ2-7, with 10 bases fitting TRBD1. Germline CDR1 and CDR2: SNHLY and FYNNEI. The junction had 7 bases not matched to a gene; V was cut back by 6 bases and J by 2 bases. CDR3 length: 15 amino acids. Here the CDR3 reads CASSRDRGVPYEQYF. DNA of the CDR3: TGTGCCAGCAGCCGGGACAGGGGAGTCCCCTACGAGCAGTACTTC.

The chain uses TRBV11-2 and TRBJ2-2, with a possible D match to TRBD1 (5 bases). Germline loops: CDR1 SGHAT, CDR2 FQNNGV. The CDR3 length is 16 residues. V shed 3 bases and J shed 4 bases, with 15 bases lying between them. CDR3 nucleotides: TGTGCCAGCAGCTTGTTTGCAGGGCCGAGCACCGGGGAGCTGTTTTTT. Residues: CASSLFAGPSTGELFF.